Sequencing of this TCR beta chain was carried out in a study of control samples from healthy donors and cancer patients. Generated by immunoSEQ multiplex PCR, the TCRdb table keeps only in-frame clones and is missing some. Altogether roughly 120,000 clones are present, 85% to 95% being singletons, with the ten largest covering 1.5% to 2%. V was pared by 5 bases and J by 2 bases, with 4 bases of the junction left unmatched. Germline CDR1 is MNHEY and CDR2 is SVGAGI. The CDR3 covers 14 residues. This chain uses TRBV6-5 with TRBJ2-7, with 9 bases fitting TRBD1. Material for sequencing was PBMCs. The clonotype originates from a man in his fifties with head and neck cancer. The CDR3 sequence: CASSRDRATYEQYF. CDR3 sequence (DNA): TGTGCCAGCAGTCGGGACAGGGCAACCTACGAGCAGTACTTC.